This TCR beta chain was recorded in a study of blood T cells in healthy people across ages. General study results and limits: Diversity was higher, and naive CD4+ cells more numerous, in long-lived donors than in aged donors. Across the age range, TCR beta diversity per million T cells fell in a roughly linear way.

This CDR3 has 17 amino acids. Looked up from germline, CDR1 is MNHNS and CDR2 is SASEGT. Next came a second PCR, run for roughly 7 to 12 cycles, which used a sample-barcoded 5' primer along with a J-beta primer mix. Each CDR3 protein gets one entry after TCRdb re-called the 5' RACE reads with MiXCR. The table lists about 630,000 distinct CDR3 sequences, approximately 21% of them singletons. Isolation recovered at least 6 million PBMCs from every sample. Regarding this clonotype: The antigen remains unidentified.

Sequencing input: blood. The TCR was taken from a man aged 65 to 79 in good health. The rearrangement links TRBV6-1 to TRBJ2-5, with D possibly being TRBD2 (6 bases). The J call may be wrong; the DNA end is better matched by TRBJ2-7. The CDR3 DNA follows: TGTGCCAGCAGTGAACCTCGTGGCAGCGGGTTCTCCTACGAGCAGTACTTC. Amino acid sequence: CASSEPRGSGFSYEQYF.